This T cell receptor beta chain comes out of a study of CD8+ T cells in alopecia areata (dated 2018 in TCRdb). Describing the broader study: In both human patients and the C3H/HeJ mouse model, the study applied high-throughput TCRbeta sequencing to look at T cell clonal expansion in alopecia areata. Scalp tissue and sorted CD4+ and CD8+ peripheral blood T cells from patchy and totalis/universalis alopecia areata patients and from healthy controls were covered by human TCRbeta sequencing. Scalp clonality was compared across normal scalp (n=4), patchy alopecia areata scalp (n=8), and alopecia totalis/universalis scalp (n=8). The RNA source kit depended on sample type: the PAXgene miRNA kit for fixed scalp, the miRNeasy kit for PBMCs, and the RNeasy kit for mouse skin. Amplification of TCRbeta CDR3 regions was done by immunoSEQ multiplex PCR using 35 Vbeta forward primers and 13 Jbeta reverse primers. Paper-wide results and their limitations: Lesional scalp, especially in alopecia totalis/universalis, showed higher clonality and more expanded CD8+ clones than normal scalp, suggesting antigenic drive. Resident alphabeta T cells in normal human skin are also sequenced, complicating scalp TCR repertoire analysis, unlike mouse skin dominated by gammadelta T cells. Compared with mice, TCR sequences shared between patients were less clear, possibly partly because of HLA diversity across the patient population.

Library preparation was by the immunoSEQ multiplex PCR assay. RNA was extracted from all samples and reverse transcribed into cDNA, which served as template for TCR sequencing. First-strand cDNA was synthesized with SuperScript III using a 2:1 mix of oligo-dT and random hexamers. Amplification bias was assessed with a synthetic immune receptor repertoire, and residual bias was removed computationally. Per the authors' processing: Raw reads were preprocessed for error removal, and CDR3 was defined according to IMGT conventions as running from the conserved cysteine to phenylalanine. Clonality was computed by normalizing Shannon entropy by log2 of the number of productive unique TCRs and subtracting the result from 1. Whether each scalp clone was CD4 or CD8 was inferred by checking scalp TCRbeta sequences against the CD4 and CD8 repertoires from sorted blood. The immuneACCESS repertoire file appears here via TCRdb, limited to in-frame rearrangements. These files lack a portion of the clones; in checked studies, under half of the deficit traces to unresolved V genes, and the cause of the others is not known. From that table come the V and J calls and clone size; the DNA was used to work out D and trimming. The sample includes 120,000 to 150,000 clones, with about three fifths observed a single time. The ten largest clones represent 36% of the sample.

In regard to this clone: What this receptor recognizes is not known. Base-call qualities are not available, and no considerably larger clone is one nucleotide away.

PBMCs were isolated by density centrifugation and stained for CD3, CD4 and CD8, after which CD4+ and CD8+ T cells were sorted on a FACSAria. Scalp biopsies and blood samples were provided by unaffected controls. The sequencing input was CD8+ T cells sorted from blood. The sequence came from a human donor in good health.

The sequenced DNA: TGTGCCAGCAGTGGTACCCACAATGAGCAGTTCTTC. Protein translation: CASSGTHNEQFF. This chain joins TRBV25-1 to TRBJ2-1, with no confident D gene call. For CDR1 and CDR2, the germline V gene lists MGHDK and SYGVNS. V loses 4 bases of germline sequence and J loses 5 bases, and the interval between the two ends is 6 bases. Inclusive of the bounding cysteine and phenylalanine, the CDR3 is 12 residues long. Solely the CDR3 DNA is kept, with 36 bases framed from the first base.